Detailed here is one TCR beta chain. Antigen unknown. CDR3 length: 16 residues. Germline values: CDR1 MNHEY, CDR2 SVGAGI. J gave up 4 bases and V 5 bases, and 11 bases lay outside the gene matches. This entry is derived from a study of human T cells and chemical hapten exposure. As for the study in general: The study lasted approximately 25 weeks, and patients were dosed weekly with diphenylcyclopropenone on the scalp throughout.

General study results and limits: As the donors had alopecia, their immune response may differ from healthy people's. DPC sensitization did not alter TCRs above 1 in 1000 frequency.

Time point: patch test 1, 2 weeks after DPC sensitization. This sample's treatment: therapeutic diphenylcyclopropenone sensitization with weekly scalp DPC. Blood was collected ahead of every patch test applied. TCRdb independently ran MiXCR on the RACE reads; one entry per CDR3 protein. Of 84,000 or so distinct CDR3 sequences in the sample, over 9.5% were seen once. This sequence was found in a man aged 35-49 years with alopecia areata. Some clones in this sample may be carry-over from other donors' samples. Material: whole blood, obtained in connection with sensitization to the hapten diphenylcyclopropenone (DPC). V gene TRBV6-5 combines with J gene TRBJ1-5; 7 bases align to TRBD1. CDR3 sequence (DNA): TGTGCCAGCAGTAAAAAAACAGGGGTGGGGAATCAGCCCCAGCATTTT. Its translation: CASSKKTGVGNQPQHF.